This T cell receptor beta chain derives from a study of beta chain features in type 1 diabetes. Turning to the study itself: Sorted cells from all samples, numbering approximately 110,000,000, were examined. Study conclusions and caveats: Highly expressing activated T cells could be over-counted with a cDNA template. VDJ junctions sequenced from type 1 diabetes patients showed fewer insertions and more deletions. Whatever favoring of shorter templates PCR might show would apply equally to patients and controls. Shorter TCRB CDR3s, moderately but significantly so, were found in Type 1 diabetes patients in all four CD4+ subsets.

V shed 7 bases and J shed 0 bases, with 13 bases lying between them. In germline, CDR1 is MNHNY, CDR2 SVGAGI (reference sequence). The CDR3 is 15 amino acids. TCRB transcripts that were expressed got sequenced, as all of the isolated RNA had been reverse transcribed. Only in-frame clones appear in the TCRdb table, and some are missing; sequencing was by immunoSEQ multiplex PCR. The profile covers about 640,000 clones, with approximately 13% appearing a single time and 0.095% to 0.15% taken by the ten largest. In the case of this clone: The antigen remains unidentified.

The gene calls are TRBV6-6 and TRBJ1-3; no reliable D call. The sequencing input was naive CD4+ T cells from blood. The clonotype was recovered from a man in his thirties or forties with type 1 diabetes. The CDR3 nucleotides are TGTGCCAGCAAGGGTCCTCCCACCTCTGGAAACACCATATATTTT. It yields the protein CASKGPPTSGNTIYF.